This entry lists 31 T cell receptor beta chains sequenced from one sample in a study of T cell responses to AZD1222 COVID-19 vaccine. Profiled with immunoSEQ multiplex PCR; TCRdb holds only in-frame clones, not every one. Among 130,000 to 150,000 clones listed, roughly nine tenths were seen once. The sample in question was peripheral blood, obtained on day 0 of AZD1222 vaccination. Receptor source: an adult in good health.

The chain links TRBV2 to TRBJ1-5, with 11 positions matching TRBD1. From germline, CDR1 is SNHLY and CDR2 FYNNEI. The CDR3 is 15 residues long. V shed 6 bases and J 1 base; nucleotides not matched to a gene: 2. CDR3 amino acids: CASRDRGLSNQPQHF. The CDR3 region has the DNA TGTGCCAGCAGGGACAGGGGGCTGAGCAATCAGCCCCAGCATTTT.

The chain uses TRBV4-2 and TRBJ2-7; TRBD1 is a possible D gene (6 bases). This CDR3 is 14 amino acids long. V lost 0 bases to trimming and J lost 2 bases, with 8 bases between them. The germline CDR1 and CDR2 sequences are LGHNA and YNFKEQ. Here the CDR3 DNA reads TGTGCCAGCAGCCAAGATAGACAGGCCTACGAGCAGTACTTC. It translates to CASSQDRQAYEQYF.

This clone is a singleton in its sample. The chain combines TRBV11-3 with TRBJ2-1; no definite D call. The germline CDR1 and CDR2 sequences are SGHNT and YENEEA. This CDR3 contains 11 residues. Trimming cost V 0 bases and J 6 bases, with 0 bases left between them. CDR3: CASSLDNEQFF. CDR3 in DNA: TGTGCCAGCAGCTTAGACAATGAGCAGTTCTTC.

The chain carries TRBV11-1 and TRBJ2-4; TRBD1 aligns across 8 bases. The germline V gene has CDR1 SGHAT and CDR2 FQDESV (reference sequence). The CDR3 runs to 11 residues. V trimming: 4 bases; J trimming: 16 bases; junction bases outside the gene matches: 6. The CDR3 region has the DNA TGTGCCAGCAGCTCAGGGGGCCTACCCTACTTC. Protein product: CASSSGGLPYF.

The chain couples TRBV5-4 to TRBJ1-1; D possibly corresponds to TRBD1 (5 bases). Trimming shortened V by 0 bases and J by 10 bases, and 10 bases separated the two germline ends. This CDR3 has 12 residues. Germline CDR1 SGHNT, CDR2 YYREEE (reference sequence). Here the CDR3 reads CASSLGVGGAFF. CDR3 coding DNA: TGTGCCAGCAGCTTGGGGGTCGGGGGAGCTTTCTTT.

The count of this clone is one. The chain employs TRBV2 and TRBJ1-6; 8 bases map to TRBD1. The CDR3 totals 15 residues. In germline, CDR1 is SNHLY, CDR2 FYNNEI. The junction had 9 bases not matched to a gene; V was cut back by 7 bases and J by 7 bases. The CDR3 DNA sequence: TGTGCCAGCAATACAGGGGGAACGGCGAATTCACCCCTCCACTTT. It is translated as CASNTGGTANSPLHF.

The rearrangement uses TRBV10-3 and TRBJ2-5, with a possible D match to TRBD1 (5 bases). Deletions cut 4 bases from V and 3 bases from J, with 12 bases between. The CDR3 totals 14 residues. Germline V gives CDR1 ENHRY, CDR2 SYGVKD. This chain's CDR3 is CAISGPGAEETQYF. The DNA for the CDR3 is TGTGCCATCAGTGGCCCTGGGGCAGAAGAGACCCAGTACTTC.

V and J are TRBV4-2 and TRBJ2-5, with TRBD2 matching over 10 bases. Germline loops: CDR1 LGHNA, CDR2 YNFKEQ. Trimming took 1 base from V and 5 from J; bases not matched to a gene: 7. CDR3 length: 16 amino acids. CDR3 nucleotide sequence: TGTGCCAGCAGCCAAGGGACTAGCGGCAGGACGGAGACCCAGTACTTC. Translating it yields CASSQGTSGRTETQYF.

The V and J genes are TRBV7-2 and TRBJ2-7; TRBD2 might be the D (5 bases). Per the germline V gene, CDR1 is SGHTA and CDR2 is FQGNSA. The CDR3 is made up of 15 amino acids. The ends were cut back, 2 bases at V and 4 bases at J, with 15 bases in the middle. The chain's CDR3 is CASSLTRGGSYEQYF. The CDR3, as DNA: TGTGCCAGCAGCTTAACTCGGGGTGGGTCGTACGAGCAGTACTTC.

This chain connects TRBV6-2 or TRBV6-3 to TRBJ2-6; 7 bases are a match to TRBD1. Germline CDR1 reads MNHEY; CDR2 reads SVGEGT. V was pared by 4 bases and J by 0 bases, with 15 bases of the junction left unmatched. CDR3 length: 20 residues. CDR3 protein: CASSFRRDRVFLSGANVLTF. The DNA of the CDR3 is TGTGCCAGCAGTTTTCGCCGTGACAGGGTATTCCTCTCTGGGGCCAACGTCCTGACTTTC.

The chain links TRBV30 to TRBJ1-3, with no clear D. The V gene's germline CDR1 is GTSNPN and CDR2 SVGIG (reference sequence). V lost 2 bases and J 2 bases, leaving 4 bases between the germline ends. The CDR3 extends over 12 amino acids. The DNA of the CDR3 is TGTGCCTGGAGTTCGACTGGAAACACCATATATTTT. Its translation: CAWSSTGNTIYF.

The chain couples TRBV27 to TRBJ1-6; weak D call: TRBD1 (5 bases). Per the germline V gene, CDR1 is MNHEY and CDR2 is SMNVEV (reference sequence). V lost 2 bases and J lost 10, with 15 bases in between. The CDR3 covers 15 residues. The CDR3 loop is CASSLARDLRSPLHF. In DNA form, the CDR3 reads TGTGCCAGCAGTTTAGCCCGGGACCTAAGATCACCCCTCCACTTT.

This clone was detected only once. The chain carries TRBV5-4 and TRBJ1-4, with no clear D. The CDR3 totals 17 residues. The ends were cut back, 5 bases at V and 0 bases at J, with 17 bases in the middle. The germline CDR1 and CDR2 sequences are SGHNT and YYREEE (reference sequence). CDR3 nucleotide sequence: TGTGCCAGCAGTCCCTCCCCCCTTTTTGCAACTAATGAAAAACTGTTTTTT. Protein product: CASSPSPLFATNEKLFF.

J is TRBJ2-2 and V is TRBV11-3; D tentatively reads TRBD1 or TRBD2 (5 bases each). The germline CDR1 and CDR2 sequences are SGHNT and YENEEA. This CDR3 contains 13 residues. Between the trimmed V and J ends, which lost 1 base and 5 bases, there was a span of 5 bases. CDR3 nucleotides: TGTGCCAGCAGCTTAGGGGGGACCGGGGAGCTGTTTTTT. It encodes CASSLGGTGELFF.

The chain recombines TRBV2 with TRBJ2-5; the D gene could be TRBD1 or TRBD2 (5 bases each). Trimming shortened V by 6 bases and J by 5 bases, and 16 bases separated the two germline ends. Germline CDR1 is SNHLY and CDR2 is FYNNEI. This CDR3 has 14 residues. CDR3 amino acids: CASSPIGGMETQYF. CDR3 bases: TGTGCCAGCAGCCCCATTGGGGGAATGGAGACCCAGTACTTC.

This chain connects TRBV7-2 to TRBJ1-1; 10 bases map to TRBD1. The CDR3 is 15 amino acids. The germline CDR1 and CDR2 sequences are SGHTA and FQGNSA. Trimming cost V 1 base and J 4 bases; bases outside gene matches: 3. The CDR3 sequence: CASSLDWDRGTEAFF. Here the CDR3 DNA reads TGTGCCAGCAGCTTAGACTGGGACAGGGGCACTGAAGCTTTCTTT.

CDR3 sequence (DNA): TGTGCCAGCTCACCAGGGCTGGGGGGCGATGAGCAGTTCTTC. Translated: CASSPGLGGDEQFF. The chain links TRBV18 to TRBJ2-1; D may correspond to TRBD1 or TRBD2 (6 bases each). The CDR3 consists of 14 residues. Between the trimmed V and J ends, which lost 2 bases and 8 bases, there was a span of 13 bases. In germline, CDR1 is KGHSH, CDR2 LQKENI.

The chain employs TRBV6-5 and TRBJ1-5; D perhaps matches TRBD1 (5 bases). Trimming pared 0 bases from V and 7 bases from J, leaving 16 bases between. CDR1 is MNHEY, CDR2 SVGAGI, per germline. The length of the CDR3 is 16 residues. The CDR3 sequence: CASSYSIPLAGQPQHF. For the CDR3, the DNA is TGTGCCAGCAGTTACTCGATACCGCTAGCAGGGCAGCCCCAGCATTTT.

In this sample, this clone turned up once. The chain links TRBV2 to TRBJ1-5; possibly TRBD1 for D (5 bases). V gave up 6 bases and J gave up 6 bases, with 21 bases separating them. The CDR3 extends over 16 amino acids. CDR1 and CDR2 (germline): SNHLY, FYNNEI. Written as DNA, the CDR3 is TGTGCCAGCAGCGAGTCTACCGGGACCTATCGTCAGCCCCAGCATTTT. Amino acid sequence: CASSESTGTYRQPQHF.

This chain uses TRBV19 with TRBJ2-3; 14 bases are a match to TRBD2. CDR3 size: 17 residues. Germline CDR1 reads LNHDA; CDR2 reads SQIVND (reference sequence). V shed 3 bases and J 0 bases; nucleotides not matched to a gene: 2. This CDR3 is CASSMGLAGASTDTQYF. DNA of the CDR3: TGTGCCAGTAGTATGGGACTAGCGGGGGCTAGCACAGATACGCAGTATTTT.

Only one count was recorded for this clone. The J gene is TRBJ2-3, the V gene TRBV3-1 (or the pseudogene TRBV3-2); 7 nucleotides align to TRBD2. The V and J ends lost 0 bases and 0 bases, in that order; junction bases with no gene match: 15. This CDR3 comprises 20 residues. Germline CDR1 and CDR2: LGHDT and YNNKEL (reference sequence). The CDR3 coding sequence is TGTGCCAGCAGCCAAGAATTTTGGGGGACTAAACACTCTAGCACAGATACGCAGTATTTT. Translated: CASSQEFWGTKHSSTDTQYF.

The chain uses TRBV10-2 and TRBJ1-2; possible D gene TRBD1, 6 bases. The ends were cut back, 7 bases at V and 4 bases at J, with 13 bases in the middle. CDR3 size: 13 residues. Germline V gene data show CDR1 as WSHSY and CDR2 as SAAADI. Here the CDR3 DNA reads TGCGCCAGCACCCCAGGGGACCGCTATGGCTACACCTTC. Translating gives CASTPGDRYGYTF.

The chain couples TRBV5-1 to TRBJ2-7, with D perhaps TRBD1 or TRBD2 (6 bases each). Trimming removed 3 bases at V and 4 bases at J, with 14 bases between. Germline V CDR1 and CDR2: SGHRS, YFSETQ. This CDR3 contains 14 residues. The DNA for the CDR3 is TGCGCCAGCAGCTCAGAAAGGGGGGAGTACGAGCAGTACTTC. Protein: CASSSERGEYEQYF.

The rearrangement uses TRBV2 and TRBJ1-5; 9 positions agree with TRBD1. The junction had 4 bases not matched to a gene; V was cut back by 6 bases and J by 1 base. Germline loops: CDR1 SNHLY, CDR2 FYNNEI. CDR3 length: 15 amino acids. The CDR3 sequence: CASRFDRGSNQPQHF. The CDR3 region has the DNA TGTGCCAGCAGATTCGACAGGGGGAGCAATCAGCCCCAGCATTTT.

With regard to this clone: Mismatch with germline at one junction end may stem from a read error. The V and J genes are TRBV2 and TRBJ2-7, with D possibly matching TRBD1 (6 bases). CDR3 length equals 13 residues. Germline assignment: CDR1 SNHLY and CDR2 FYNNEI. The DNA of the CDR3 is TGTGCCAGCAGGGAAGACAGGAGTCACGAGCAGTACTTC. It encodes CASREDRSHEQYF.

The chain recombines TRBV6-6 with TRBJ2-3; no reliable D call. The V end was cut by 6 bases, the J end by 6 bases, with 7 bases between. Germline V gene lookup returns CDR1 MNHNY and CDR2 SVGAGI (reference sequence). The CDR3 runs to 11 residues. CDR3 protein: CASSLQDTQYF. In nucleotides, the CDR3 is TGTGCCAGCAGCCTTCAGGATACGCAGTATTTT.

This sequence joins TRBV5-4 and TRBJ2-5; TRBD1 matches at 7 bases. Germline V lookup: CDR1 SGHNT, CDR2 YYREEE (reference sequence). The CDR3 spans 14 residues. J lost 3 bases, V lost 4 bases, and 6 bases had no gene match. CDR3 amino acids: CASSPRTGKETQYF. The CDR3 bases are TGTGCCAGCAGCCCCAGGACAGGAAAAGAGACCCAGTACTTC.

CDR3 bases: TGTGCCAGCTCACCATCACAGGGGGACACCGGGGAGCTGTTTTTT. Protein sequence: CASSPSQGDTGELFF. The chain combines TRBV18 with TRBJ2-2; 8 bases align to TRBD1. Germline assignment: CDR1 KGHSH and CDR2 LQKENI. Germline trimming cut 2 bases from V and 3 bases from J; bases unmatched to any gene: 2. The CDR3 loop spans 15 amino acids.

This chain joins TRBV6-5 and TRBJ1-5; tentatively, D is TRBD1 (5 bases). The CDR3 has 15 residues. The germline CDR1 and CDR2 sequences are MNHEY and SVGAGI. Trimming removed 4 bases from V and 2 bases from J, with 12 bases in between. CDR3: CASSSPGGGNQPQHF. DNA for the CDR3: TGTGCCAGCAGTTCCCCCGGGGGTGGCAATCAGCCCCAGCATTTT.

The chain is built from TRBV9 and TRBJ2-1; TRBD1 matches at 7 bases. This CDR3 is 18 amino acids long. With V trimmed by 3 bases and J by 8 bases, 20 bases remained unmatched. Per germline, CDR1 SGDLS and CDR2 YYNGEE. CDR3 sequence reads: CASSARKTGDPKFDEQFF. CDR3 in DNA: TGTGCCAGCAGCGCGAGAAAAACAGGGGACCCCAAATTCGATGAGCAGTTCTTC. Combining the CDR3 with reference TRBV9 and TRBJ2-1 gives the whole variable domain DSGVTQTPKHLITATGQRVTLRCSPRSGDLSVYWYQQSLDQGLQFLIQYYNGEERAKGNILERFSAQQFPDLHSELNLSSLELGDSALYFCASSARKTGDPKFDEQFFGPGTRLTVL.

V is TRBV4-1 and J is TRBJ1-2, with TRBD1 matching over 8 bases. V dropped 6 bases and J dropped 7; count of bases not matched to a gene: 10. In germline, CDR1 is MGHRA, CDR2 YSYEKL. The CDR3 length is 14 residues. CDR3 in DNA: TGCGCCAGCAGACAGACAGGGGTAATCGGTGGCTACACCTTC. Its protein is CASRQTGVIGGYTF.